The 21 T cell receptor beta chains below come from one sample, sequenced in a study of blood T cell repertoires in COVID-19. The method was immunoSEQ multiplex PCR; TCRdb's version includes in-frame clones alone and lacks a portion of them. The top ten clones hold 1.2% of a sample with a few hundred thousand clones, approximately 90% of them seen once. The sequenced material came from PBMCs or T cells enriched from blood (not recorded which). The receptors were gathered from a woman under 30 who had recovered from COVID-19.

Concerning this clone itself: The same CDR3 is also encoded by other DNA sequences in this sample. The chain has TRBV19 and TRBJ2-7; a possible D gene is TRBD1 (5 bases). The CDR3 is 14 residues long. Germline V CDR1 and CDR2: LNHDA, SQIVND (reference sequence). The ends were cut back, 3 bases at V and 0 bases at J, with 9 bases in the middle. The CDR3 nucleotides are TGTGCCAGTAGTATCGGGCAGGGCTCCTACGAGCAGTACTTC. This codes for CASSIGQGSYEQYF.

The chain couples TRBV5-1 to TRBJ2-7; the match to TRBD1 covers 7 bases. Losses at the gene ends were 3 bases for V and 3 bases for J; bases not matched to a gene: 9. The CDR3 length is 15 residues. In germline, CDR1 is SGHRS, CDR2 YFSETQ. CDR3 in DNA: TGCGCCAGCAGCTCAATCCTGACAGGGAACTACGAGCAGTACTTC. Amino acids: CASSSILTGNYEQYF.

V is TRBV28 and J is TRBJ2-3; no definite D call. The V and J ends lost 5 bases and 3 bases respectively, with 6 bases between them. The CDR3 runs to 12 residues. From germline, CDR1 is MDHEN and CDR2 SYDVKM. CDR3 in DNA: TGTGCCAGCAGTACTCCAACAGATACGCAGTATTTT. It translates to CASSTPTDTQYF.

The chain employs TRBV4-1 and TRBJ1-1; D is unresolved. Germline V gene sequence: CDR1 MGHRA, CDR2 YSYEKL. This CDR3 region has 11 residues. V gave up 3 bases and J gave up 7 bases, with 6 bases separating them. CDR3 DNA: TGCGCCAGCAGCCATCGGGGTGAAGCTTTCTTT. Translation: CASSHRGEAFF.

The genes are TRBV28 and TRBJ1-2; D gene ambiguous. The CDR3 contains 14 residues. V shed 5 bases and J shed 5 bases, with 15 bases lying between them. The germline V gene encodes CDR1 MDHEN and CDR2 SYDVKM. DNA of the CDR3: TGTGCCAGCAGTCAGACGGCGGTCCAATATGGCTACACCTTC. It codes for CASSQTAVQYGYTF.

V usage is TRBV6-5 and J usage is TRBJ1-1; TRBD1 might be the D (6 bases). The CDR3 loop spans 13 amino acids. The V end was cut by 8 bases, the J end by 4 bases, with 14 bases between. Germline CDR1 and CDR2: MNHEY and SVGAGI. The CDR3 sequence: CASLRGLVTEAFF. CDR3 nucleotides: TGTGCCAGCCTGAGGGGGTTGGTCACTGAAGCTTTCTTT.

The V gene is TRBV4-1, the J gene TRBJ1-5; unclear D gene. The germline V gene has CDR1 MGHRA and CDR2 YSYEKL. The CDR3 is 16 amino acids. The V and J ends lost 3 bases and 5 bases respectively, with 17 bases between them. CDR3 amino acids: CASSQKAGSPDQPQHF. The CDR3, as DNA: TGCGCCAGCAGCCAGAAGGCGGGGTCACCCGATCAGCCCCAGCATTTT.

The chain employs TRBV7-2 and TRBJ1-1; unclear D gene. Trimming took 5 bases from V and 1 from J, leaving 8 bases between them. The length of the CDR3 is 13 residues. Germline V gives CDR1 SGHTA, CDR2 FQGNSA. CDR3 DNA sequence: TGTGCCAGCAGCCGCAGGAAGAACACTGAAGCTTTCTTT. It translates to CASSRRKNTEAFF.

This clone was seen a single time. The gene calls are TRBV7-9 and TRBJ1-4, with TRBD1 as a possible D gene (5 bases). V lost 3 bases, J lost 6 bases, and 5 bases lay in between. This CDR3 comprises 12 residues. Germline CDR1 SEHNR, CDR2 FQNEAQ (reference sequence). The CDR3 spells CASSFRDEKLFF. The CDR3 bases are TGTGCCAGCAGCTTCAGGGATGAAAAACTGTTTTTT.

CDR3 sequence reads: CASSLTVSSYNSPLHF. The CDR3 bases are TGTGCCAGCAGCCTAACAGTGAGCTCCTATAATTCACCCCTCCACTTT. The rearrangement joins TRBV27 to TRBJ1-6; D uncertain. Trimming pared 6 bases from V and 0 bases from J, leaving 12 bases between. The germline V gene encodes CDR1 MNHEY and CDR2 SMNVEV (reference sequence). CDR3 size: 16 residues.

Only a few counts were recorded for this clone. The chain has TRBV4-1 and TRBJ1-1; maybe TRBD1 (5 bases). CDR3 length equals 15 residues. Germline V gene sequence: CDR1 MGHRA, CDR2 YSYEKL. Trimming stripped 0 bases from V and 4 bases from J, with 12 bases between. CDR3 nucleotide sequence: TGCGCCAGCAGCCAAGATGGGTCCGGGGGCACTGAAGCTTTCTTT. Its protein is CASSQDGSGGTEAFF.

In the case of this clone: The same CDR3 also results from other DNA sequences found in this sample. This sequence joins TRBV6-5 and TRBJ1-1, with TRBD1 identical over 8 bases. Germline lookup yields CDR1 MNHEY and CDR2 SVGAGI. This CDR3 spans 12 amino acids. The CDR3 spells CASQTGGTEAFF. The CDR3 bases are TGTGCTAGCCAAACAGGGGGCACTGAAGCTTTCTTT.

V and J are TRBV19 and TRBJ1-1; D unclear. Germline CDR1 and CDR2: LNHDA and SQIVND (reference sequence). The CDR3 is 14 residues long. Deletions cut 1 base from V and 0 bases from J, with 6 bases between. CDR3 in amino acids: CASSIGSVNTEAFF. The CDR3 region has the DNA TGTGCCAGTAGTATAGGCAGCGTGAACACTGAAGCTTTCTTT.

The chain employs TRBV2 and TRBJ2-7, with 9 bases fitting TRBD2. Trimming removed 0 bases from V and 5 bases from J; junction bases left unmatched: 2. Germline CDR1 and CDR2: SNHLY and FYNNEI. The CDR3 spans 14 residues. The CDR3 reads CASSEARGGHEQYF. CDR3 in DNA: TGTGCCAGCAGTGAAGCGCGGGGGGGACACGAGCAGTACTTC.

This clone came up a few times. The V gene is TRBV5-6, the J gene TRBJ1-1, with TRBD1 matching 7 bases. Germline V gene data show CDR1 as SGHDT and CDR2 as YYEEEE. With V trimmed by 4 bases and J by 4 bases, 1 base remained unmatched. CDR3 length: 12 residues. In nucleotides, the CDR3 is TGTGCCAGCAGCCAGGGGGGCACTGAAGCTTTCTTT. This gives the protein CASSQGGTEAFF.

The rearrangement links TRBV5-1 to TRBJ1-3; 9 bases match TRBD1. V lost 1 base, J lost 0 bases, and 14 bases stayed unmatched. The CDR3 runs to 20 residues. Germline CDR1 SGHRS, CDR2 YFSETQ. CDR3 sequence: CASSLSGTGSQTSSGNTIYF. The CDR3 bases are TGCGCCAGCAGCTTGTCCGGGACAGGGTCTCAAACTTCCTCTGGAAACACCATATATTTT.

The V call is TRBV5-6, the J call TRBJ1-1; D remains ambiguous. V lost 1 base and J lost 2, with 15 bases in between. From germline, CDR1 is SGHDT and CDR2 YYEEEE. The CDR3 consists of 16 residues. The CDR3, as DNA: TGTGCCAGCAGCTTGAATTTTCCGGAGTCTAACACTGAAGCTTTCTTT. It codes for CASSLNFPESNTEAFF.

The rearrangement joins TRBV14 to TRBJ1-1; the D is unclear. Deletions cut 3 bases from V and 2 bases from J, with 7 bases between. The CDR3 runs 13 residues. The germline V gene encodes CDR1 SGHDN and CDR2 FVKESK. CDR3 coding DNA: TGTGCCAGCAGCCAGTACAGTAACACTGAAGCTTTCTTT. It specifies CASSQYSNTEAFF.

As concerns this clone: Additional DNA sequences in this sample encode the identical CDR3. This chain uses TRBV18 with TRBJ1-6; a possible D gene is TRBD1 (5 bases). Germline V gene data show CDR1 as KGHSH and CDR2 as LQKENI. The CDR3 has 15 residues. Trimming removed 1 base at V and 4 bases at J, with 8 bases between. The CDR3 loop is CASSPRAGYNSPLHF. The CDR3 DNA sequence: TGTGCCAGCTCACCACGGGCAGGGTATAATTCACCCCTCCACTTT.

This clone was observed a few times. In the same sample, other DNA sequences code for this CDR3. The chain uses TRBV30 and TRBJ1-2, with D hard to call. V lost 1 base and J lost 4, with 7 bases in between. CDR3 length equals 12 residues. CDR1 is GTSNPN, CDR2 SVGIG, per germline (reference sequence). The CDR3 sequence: CAWSGGPYGYTF. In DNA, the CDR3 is TGTGCCTGGAGTGGAGGGCCCTATGGCTACACCTTC.

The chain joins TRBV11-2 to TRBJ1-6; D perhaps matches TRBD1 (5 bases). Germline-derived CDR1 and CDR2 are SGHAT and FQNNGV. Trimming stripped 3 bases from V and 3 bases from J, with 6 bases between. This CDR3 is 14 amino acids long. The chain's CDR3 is CASSFDSYNSPLHF. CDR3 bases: TGTGCCAGCAGCTTCGACAGCTATAATTCACCCCTCCACTTT.